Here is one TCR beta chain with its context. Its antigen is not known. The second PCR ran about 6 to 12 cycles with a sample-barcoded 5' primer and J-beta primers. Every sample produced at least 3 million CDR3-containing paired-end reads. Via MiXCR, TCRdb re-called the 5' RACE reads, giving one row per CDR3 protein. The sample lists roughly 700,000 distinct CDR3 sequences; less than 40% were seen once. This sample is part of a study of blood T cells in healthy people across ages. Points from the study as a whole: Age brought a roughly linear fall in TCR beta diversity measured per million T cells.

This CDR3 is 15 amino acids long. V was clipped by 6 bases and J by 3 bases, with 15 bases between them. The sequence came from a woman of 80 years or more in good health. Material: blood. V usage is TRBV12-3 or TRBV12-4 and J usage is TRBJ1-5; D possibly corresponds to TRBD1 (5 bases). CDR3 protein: CASRLGRSFNQPQHF. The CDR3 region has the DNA TGTGCCAGCAGGTTGGGACGGTCCTTCAATCAGCCCCAGCATTTT.